Shown below are 32 T cell receptor beta chains from a single sample sequenced in a study of blood T cells in healthy people across ages (dated by TCRdb to the mid-2010s). The protocol used for the library was 5' RACE. Sequencing instrument: Illumina HiSeq 2500. A second PCR of roughly 7 to 12 cycles was run with a J-beta primer mix and a sample-barcoded 5' primer. TCRdb reprocessed the public reads (quality trimming at Q25 with fastp, clone calling with MiXCR) and kept in-frame beta chains. All rows with the same CDR3 protein become a single entry with the most common DNA and genes. The sample contains around 1,000,000 distinct CDR3 sequences, about 25% of them found a single time. The leading ten clones occupy around 0.75% of the sample. The sample was also reused in another study, on T cells of mothers and their children.

The source material was blood. Receptor source: a girl aged 2-9 years in good health.

The sample holds a few counts of this clonotype. The V gene is TRBV5-1, the J gene TRBJ2-5; 8 bases agree with TRBD2. V gave up 3 bases and J gave up 5 bases; unmatched junction bases: 9. The CDR3 length is 15 residues. Germline CDR1 and CDR2: SGHRS and YFSETQ. The DNA of the CDR3 is TGCGCCAGCAGCTGGGACGGGGGGGCCATGGAGACCCAGTACTTC. Translating it yields CASSWDGGAMETQYF.

J is TRBJ2-1 and V is TRBV7-2, with a possible D match to TRBD1 (5 bases). Trimming removed 5 bases at V and 7 bases at J, with 12 bases between. Germline lookup yields CDR1 SGHTA and CDR2 FQGNSA. This CDR3 has 13 residues. CDR3 amino acids: CASSPGIPNEQFF. The DNA for the CDR3 is TGTGCCAGCAGCCCAGGGATACCGAATGAGCAGTTCTTC.

This chain connects TRBV7-2 to TRBJ2-5; TRBD2 is a possible D gene (6 bases). V shed 5 bases and J shed 5 bases, with 18 bases lying between them. The CDR3 spans 15 residues. Germline loops: CDR1 SGHTA, CDR2 FQGNSA. The CDR3 protein is CASSAGGGVWETQYF. CDR3 bases: TGTGCCAGCAGCGCGGGCGGCGGGGTGTGGGAGACCCAGTACTTC. Variable domain in full (rest from reference TRBV7-2 and TRBJ2-5): GAGVSQSPSNKVTEKGKDVELRCDPISGHTALYWYRQSLGQGLEFLIYFQGNSAPDKSGLPSDRFSAERTGGSVSTLTIQRTQQEDSAVYLCASSAGGGVWETQYFGPGTRLLVL.

This chain links TRBV29-1 with TRBJ1-1; D is unresolved. V lost 5 bases to trimming and J lost 10 bases, with 14 bases between them. The CDR3 runs 11 residues. Germline V gene lookup returns CDR1 SQVTM and CDR2 ANQGSEA. The CDR3: CSVPQGRGAFF. The CDR3 DNA reads TGCAGCGTTCCCCAAGGGCGAGGAGCTTTCTTT. Full variable domain (missing parts from reference TRBV29-1 and TRBJ1-1): SAVISQKPSRDICQRGTSLTIQCQVDSQVTMMFWYRQQPGQSLTLIATANQGSEATYESGFVIDKFPISRPNLTFSTLTVSNMSPEDSSIYLCSVPQGRGAFFGQGTRLTVV.

The table lists this clonotype with a few counts. The rearrangement joins TRBV7-9 to TRBJ1-2; D might be TRBD1 (5 bases). Germline V lookup: CDR1 SEHNR, CDR2 FQNEAQ (reference sequence). The CDR3 contains 14 residues. V was shortened by 3 bases and J by 4 bases, with 12 bases between the two germline ends. The CDR3 nucleotides are TGTGCCAGCAGCTTCGGAGGGGCGGGCTATGGCTACACCTTC. This gives the protein CASSFGGAGYGYTF.

This chain connects TRBV29-1 to TRBJ1-2, with 8 bases matching TRBD1. This CDR3 contains 15 residues. V was clipped by 1 base and J by 8 bases; unmatched bases: 12. From germline, CDR1 is SQVTM and CDR2 ANQGSEA. CDR3 coding DNA: TGCAGCGTTGAAGTGCGGACAGGGAAATGGGGAGGCTACACCTTC. As protein: CSVEVRTGKWGGYTF.

V and J are TRBV7-3 and TRBJ2-5, with 7 bases fitting TRBD2. The germline V gene encodes CDR1 SGHTA and CDR2 FQGTGA. This CDR3 comprises 15 residues. V dropped 5 bases and J dropped 4; count of bases not matched to a gene: 10. The CDR3 DNA is TGTGCCAGCAGCCTTTGGTCGGGGGAGGGAGAGACCCAGTACTTC. As protein: CASSLWSGEGETQYF.

This chain joins TRBV27 and TRBJ1-1; D gene unclear. The V and J ends lost 0 bases and 1 base respectively, with 15 bases between them. The CDR3 covers 17 residues. Per germline, CDR1 MNHEY and CDR2 SMNVEV (reference sequence). The CDR3 protein is CASSLSWPLPKNTEAFF. For the CDR3, the DNA is TGTGCCAGCAGTTTATCGTGGCCCTTACCCAAGAACACTGAAGCTTTCTTT.

The chain employs TRBV25-1 and TRBJ2-1; TRBD1 might be the D (6 bases). The CDR3 totals 11 residues. V was clipped by 6 bases and J by 15 bases, with 15 bases between them. The germline V gene has CDR1 MGHDK and CDR2 SYGVNS. The CDR3 reads CASSGQSAGFF. CDR3 bases: TGTGCCAGCAGCGGACAGTCTGCGGGGTTCTTC.

The chain is built from TRBV9 and TRBJ2-2; either TRBD1 or TRBD2 may fit D (6 bases each). This CDR3 is built from 14 residues. Trimming cost V 1 base and J 6 bases, with 10 bases left between them. The germline gives CDR1 SGDLS, CDR2 YYNGEE. CDR3: CASSVLRGAGELFF. CDR3 coding DNA: TGTGCCAGCAGCGTACTTAGGGGGGCCGGGGAGCTGTTTTTT.

V usage is TRBV20-1 and J usage is TRBJ2-3; no firm D call. Per the germline V gene, CDR1 is DFQATT and CDR2 is SNEGSKA (reference sequence). CDR3 length equals 14 residues. Trimming took 1 base from V and 6 from J, leaving 14 bases between them. The CDR3 loop reads CSARVSTVLDTQYF. The DNA for the CDR3 is TGCAGTGCTAGAGTTTCCACTGTATTGGATACGCAGTATTTT.

The CDR3 nucleotides are TGTGCCAGCAGCCAAGTTTGGACCGGGGAGCTGTTTTTT. It codes for CASSQVWTGELFF. This sequence joins TRBV3-1 and TRBJ2-2, with unresolved D. The germline CDR1 and CDR2 sequences are LGHDT and YNNKEL (reference sequence). The ends were cut back, 1 base at V and 5 bases at J, with 5 bases in the middle. The CDR3 has 13 amino acids. The full variable domain, its missing parts supplied by reference TRBV3-1 and TRBJ2-2, is DTAVSQTPKYLVTQMGNDKSIKCEQNLGHDTMYWYKQDSKKFLKIMFSYNNKELIINETVPNRFSPKSPDKAHLNLHINSLELGDSAVYFCASSQVWTGELFFGEGSRLTVL.

This clonotype appeared a few times. The gene calls are TRBV29-1 and TRBJ2-7, with TRBD2 as a possible D gene (5 bases). This CDR3 has 14 residues. V gave up 1 base and J gave up 0 bases, with 10 bases separating them. Germline assignment: CDR1 SQVTM and CDR2 ANQGSEA. CDR3 protein: CSVEGTGLSYEQYF. The CDR3, as DNA: TGCAGCGTTGAAGGGACTGGTCTCTCCTACGAGCAGTACTTC.

The table lists this clonotype with a few counts. The chain employs TRBV9 and TRBJ2-5; 9 bases align to TRBD2. Per germline, CDR1 SGDLS and CDR2 YYNGEE. Trimming removed 2 bases from V and 5 bases from J; junction bases left unmatched: 7. CDR3 size: 15 residues. The CDR3 loop reads CASSVGLAARETQYF. The CDR3 DNA follows: TGTGCCAGCAGCGTGGGACTAGCCGCCCGGGAGACCCAGTACTTC.

V is TRBV11-1 and J is TRBJ2-3, with TRBD1 identical over 7 bases. Unmatched junction bases numbered 4, after V lost 1 base and J lost 0 bases. Germline assignment: CDR1 SGHAT and CDR2 FQDESV (reference sequence). The CDR3 runs to 16 residues. In nucleotides, the CDR3 is TGTGCCAGCAGCTTAGACGGGACAGTTAGCACAGATACGCAGTATTTT. Protein sequence: CASSLDGTVSTDTQYF.

This clonotype was seen only a few times. The genes are TRBV11-2 and TRBJ2-5; TRBD2 aligns across 8 bases. CDR3 size: 17 residues. V lost 4 bases to trimming and J lost 2 bases; unmatched junction nucleotides: 12. The germline CDR1 and CDR2 sequences are SGHAT and FQNNGV. CDR3 in DNA: TGTGCCAGCAGCTCACCTTGGCCGGGAGGGAAGCAAGAGACCCAGTACTTC. Encoded protein: CASSSPWPGGKQETQYF.

This CDR3 reads CASSRDSIRTRSTEQYF. As DNA, the CDR3 is TGTGCCAGCAGCCGGGACAGCATACGCACCCGCTCCACCGAGCAGTACTTC. V usage is TRBV7-2 and J usage is TRBJ2-7; TRBD1 agrees at 7 bases. Per germline, CDR1 SGHTA and CDR2 FQGNSA. Trimming took 5 bases from V and 6 from J; bases not matched to a gene: 19. This CDR3 contains 17 residues.

The rearrangement uses TRBV10-3 and TRBJ2-7; D might be TRBD2 (6 bases). Deletions cut 2 bases from V and 3 bases from J, with 17 bases between. CDR1 ENHRY and CDR2 SYGVKD come from the germline V gene. The CDR3 totals 16 residues. CDR3 sequence reads: CAISELDGQEGYEQYF. The CDR3 coding sequence is TGTGCCATCAGTGAGCTAGATGGGCAGGAGGGCTACGAGCAGTACTTC.

This clonotype has just a few counts. It is unclear where the CDR3 begins or ends on the DNA, so no DNA is shown, and the CDR3 is as TCRdb lists it. The chain links TRBV12-5 to TRBJ1-3. Germline-derived CDR1 and CDR2 are LGHNT and FRNRAP. The CDR3 region is 22 residues in length, termini included. CDR3 in amino acids: CASDSIFVLVVDVVREENTIYF.

The J gene is TRBJ2-5, the V gene TRBV7-2; TRBD2 aligns across 7 bases. Germline lookup yields CDR1 SGHTA and CDR2 FQGNSA. This CDR3 contains 15 residues. V was pared by 7 bases and J by 1 base, with 9 bases of the junction left unmatched. CDR3 sequence: CASNPGRGIQETQYF. In DNA, the CDR3 is TGTGCCAGCAACCCAGGGCGGGGGATCCAAGAGACCCAGTACTTC.

There are a few counts of this clonotype. The chain couples TRBV7-9 to TRBJ1-4; D not resolved. The CDR3 extends over 14 amino acids. Germline loops: CDR1 SEHNR, CDR2 FQNEAQ (reference sequence). The V end lost 5 bases, the J end lost 3 bases, and 10 bases lay between the germline ends. The CDR3 coding sequence is TGTGCCAGCAGCCCGGTTCCGGCTAATGAAAAACTGTTTTTT. This codes for CASSPVPANEKLFF.

V and J are TRBV7-8 and TRBJ2-7, with D tentatively TRBD1 (5 bases). Germline CDR1 and CDR2: SGHVS and FQNEAQ. This CDR3 spans 14 amino acids. V lost 5 bases to trimming and J lost 2 bases, with 13 bases between them. CDR3 residues: CASSLRQIAYEQYF. The DNA of the CDR3 is TGTGCCAGCAGCCTCCGACAGATCGCCTACGAGCAGTACTTC.

V usage is TRBV2 and J usage is TRBJ1-4; 10 nucleotides match TRBD1. CDR1 and CDR2 from the germline V gene are SNHLY and FYNNEI. The CDR3 extends over 14 amino acids. V lost 7 bases and J lost 7; bases outside the gene matches: 6. CDR3 in amino acids: CASTRDRGIEKLFF. CDR3 nucleotides: TGTGCCAGCACCAGGGACAGGGGAATTGAAAAACTGTTTTTT.

The chain uses TRBV5-1 and TRBJ2-2; no definite D call. V was cut by 3 bases and J by 7 bases, with 22 bases left in between. Germline V gene data show CDR1 as SGHRS and CDR2 as YFSETQ. The CDR3 totals 17 residues. CDR3 in amino acids: CASSSKYPDRAIGELFF. The CDR3 DNA sequence: TGCGCCAGCAGCTCTAAGTACCCGGACCGGGCAATCGGGGAGCTGTTTTTT.

The rearrangement joins TRBV3-1 to TRBJ1-4; D remains unclear. Germline values: CDR1 LGHDT, CDR2 YNNKEL (reference sequence). V was trimmed by 3 bases and J by 3 bases, leaving 11 bases between them. The CDR3 is 15 residues long. DNA of the CDR3: TGTGCCAGCAGCCAGGGCTGGCAATCTAATGAAAAACTGTTTTTT. Residues: CASSQGWQSNEKLFF.

This clonotype has more than one count but fewer than ten. The V call is TRBV15, the J call TRBJ2-3; TRBD1 aligns across 12 bases. CDR1 and CDR2 from the germline V gene are LNHNV and YYDKDF (reference sequence). The CDR3 covers 15 residues. The junction had 8 bases not matched to a gene; V was cut back by 9 bases and J by 4 bases. CDR3 in DNA: TGTGCCACAGATAGGGACAGGGGGCTGGCAGATACGCAGTATTTT. It translates to CATDRDRGLADTQYF.

The chain links TRBV20-1 to TRBJ2-3, with D perhaps matching TRBD1 or TRBD2 (5 bases each). Trimming shortened V by 2 bases and J by 2 bases, and 14 bases separated the two germline ends. Germline CDR1 and CDR2: DFQATT and SNEGSKA (reference sequence). The CDR3 is 15 amino acids. Here the CDR3 DNA reads TGCAGTGCTAGACTCCCTTTGGGGGTCACAGATACGCAGTATTTT. Protein sequence: CSARLPLGVTDTQYF.

This clonotype has more than one count but fewer than ten. V is TRBV6-2 or TRBV6-3 and J is TRBJ2-4; 10 positions agree with TRBD2. V dropped 0 bases and J dropped 7; count of bases not matched to a gene: 9. The V gene's germline CDR1 is MNHEY and CDR2 SVGEGT. The CDR3 covers 17 residues. In nucleotides, the CDR3 is TGTGCCAGCAGTTACTCAGAAATAGCGGGAGGTACTAACATTCAGTACTTC. This sequence encodes CASSYSEIAGGTNIQYF.

This rearrangement joins TRBV11-1 to TRBJ2-1; D gene uncertain. Trimming removed 7 bases at V and 5 bases at J, with 6 bases between. Germline-derived CDR1 and CDR2 are SGHAT and FQDESV (reference sequence). The CDR3 contains 11 residues. The CDR3 nucleotides read TGTGCCAGCAAACGAGACAATGAGCAGTTCTTC. It is translated as CASKRDNEQFF.

This clonotype was observed a handful of times. V gene TRBV9 combines with J gene TRBJ2-3, with a possible D match to TRBD1 (6 bases). V lost 2 bases to trimming and J lost 1 base, with 8 bases between them. CDR1 and CDR2 (germline): SGDLS, YYNGEE. This CDR3 comprises 14 residues. The CDR3, as DNA: TGTGCCAGCAGCGTCAGGACAGGCACAGATACGCAGTATTTT. The encoded protein is CASSVRTGTDTQYF.

In this sample, this clonotype turned up a few times. The V gene is TRBV3-1, the J gene TRBJ2-1; tentatively, D is TRBD2 (6 bases). This CDR3 spans 15 amino acids. Trimming removed 4 bases from V and 5 bases from J, with 15 bases in between. Germline V gene sequence: CDR1 LGHDT, CDR2 YNNKEL (reference sequence). The CDR3 loop reads CASSPGLGLNNEQFF. As DNA, the CDR3 is TGTGCCAGCAGCCCGGGACTGGGCCTTAACAATGAGCAGTTCTTC.

The J gene is TRBJ2-3, the V gene TRBV7-2; a weak D match, TRBD1 (5 bases). This CDR3 has 16 residues. Germline CDR1 reads SGHTA; CDR2 reads FQGNSA. V lost 7 bases to trimming and J lost 0 bases, with 17 bases between them. The DNA of the CDR3 is TGTGCCAGCACCGTCGACAGCCTTCCTAGCACAGATACGCAGTATTTT. Translated: CASTVDSLPSTDTQYF.